These 2 T cell receptor beta chains were all obtained from the same sample, sequenced in a study of cytomegalovirus exposure and HLA in healthy donors. The PCR employed 60 Vbeta primers together with 13 Jbeta primers. This table comes from immunoSEQ multiplex PCR, and its TCRdb copy is limited to in-frame clones, with some not included. The table includes over 85,000 clones, around 63% detected once. What was sequenced was PBMCs. The receptors shown here come from a human donor in good health.

V and J are TRBV14 and TRBJ2-1; 14 nucleotides match TRBD2. Germline V lookup: CDR1 SGHDN, CDR2 FVKESK. The CDR3 covers 16 residues. V was pared by 4 bases and J by 6 bases, with 5 bases of the junction left unmatched. CDR3 sequence: CASSPGTSGSRNEQFF. CDR3 DNA: TGTGCCAGCAGCCCCGGGACTAGCGGGAGTCGCAATGAGCAGTTCTTC.

This clone has a handful of counts. The J gene is TRBJ2-7, the V gene TRBV27; TRBD2 is a possible D gene (6 bases). V lost 4 bases, J lost 2 bases, and 18 bases lay in between. The CDR3 loop spans 16 amino acids. Germline assignment: CDR1 MNHEY and CDR2 SMNVEV (reference sequence). CDR3 sequence: CASSYGVGRGTYEQYF. CDR3 sequence (DNA): TGTGCCAGCAGTTATGGTGTCGGGAGAGGTACCTACGAGCAGTACTTC.